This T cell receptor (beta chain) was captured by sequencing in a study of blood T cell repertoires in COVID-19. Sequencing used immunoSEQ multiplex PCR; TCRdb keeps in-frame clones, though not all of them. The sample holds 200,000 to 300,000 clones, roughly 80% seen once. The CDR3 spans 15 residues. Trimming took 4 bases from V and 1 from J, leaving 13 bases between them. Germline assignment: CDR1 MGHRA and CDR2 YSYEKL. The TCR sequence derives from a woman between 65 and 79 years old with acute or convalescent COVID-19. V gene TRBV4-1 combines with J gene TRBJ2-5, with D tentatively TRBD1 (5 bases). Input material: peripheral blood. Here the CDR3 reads CASSPDSVGQETQYF. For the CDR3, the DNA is TGCGCCAGCAGCCCCGACAGCGTCGGCCAAGAGACCCAGTACTTC.